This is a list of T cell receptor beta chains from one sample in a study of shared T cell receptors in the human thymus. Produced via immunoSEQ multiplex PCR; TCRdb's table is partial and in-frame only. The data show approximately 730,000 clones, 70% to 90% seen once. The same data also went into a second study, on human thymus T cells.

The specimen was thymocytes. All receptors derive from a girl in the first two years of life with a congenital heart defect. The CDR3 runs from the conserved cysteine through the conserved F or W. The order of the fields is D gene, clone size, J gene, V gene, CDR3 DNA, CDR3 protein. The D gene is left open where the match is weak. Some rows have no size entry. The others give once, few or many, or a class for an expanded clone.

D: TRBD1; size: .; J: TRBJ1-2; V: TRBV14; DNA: TGTGCCAGCAGCCCAGGGGACAGGGACGTTTTGGGCTATGGCTACACCTTC; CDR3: CASSPGDRDVLGYGYTF
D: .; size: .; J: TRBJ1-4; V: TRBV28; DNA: TGTGCCAGCAGTTCTATACCCGGACAGTCTGAAAAACTGTTTTTT; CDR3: CASSSIPGQSEKLFF
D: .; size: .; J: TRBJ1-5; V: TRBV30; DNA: TGTGCCTGGAGTGCACCTCAGGGGATCCACAATCAGCCCCAGCATTTT; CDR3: CAWSAPQGIHNQPQHF
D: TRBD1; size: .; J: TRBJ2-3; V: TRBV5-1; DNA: TGCGCCAGCAGCTTGTTCGCAGGGGGCAGCGCAGATACGCAGTATTTT; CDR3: CASSLFAGGSADTQYF
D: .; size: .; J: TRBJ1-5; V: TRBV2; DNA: TGTGCCAGCAGCGATCAGGGTCATCAGCCCCAGCATTTT; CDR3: CASSDQGHQPQHF
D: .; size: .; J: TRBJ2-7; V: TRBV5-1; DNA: TGCGCCAGTGGGAGTGAGGGAGGCTACGAGCAGTACTTC; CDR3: CASGSEGGYEQYF
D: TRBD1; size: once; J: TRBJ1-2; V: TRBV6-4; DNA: TGTGCCAGCAGTCCCACCTTTCTCCGGGACAGGTTCGGTTCGTACTATGGCTACACCTTC; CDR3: CASSPTFLRDRFGSYYGYTF
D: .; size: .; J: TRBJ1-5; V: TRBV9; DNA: TGTGCCAGCAGCGTAGTCTGTAGCAATCAGCCCCAGCATTTT; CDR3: CASSVVCSNQPQHF
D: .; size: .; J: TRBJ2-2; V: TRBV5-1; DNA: TGCGCCAGCAGCCCCCAGGACAGCCCGAACACCGGGGAGCTGTTTTTT; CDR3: CASSPQDSPNTGELFF
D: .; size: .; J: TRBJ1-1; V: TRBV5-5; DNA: TGTGCCAGCAGTCATGACCTGCGGGTACCGAAGACTGAAGCTTTCTTT; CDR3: CASSHDLRVPKTEAFF
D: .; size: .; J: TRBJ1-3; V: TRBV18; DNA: TGTGCCAGCTCACCGGGTGGAGGGCTTGGAAACACCATATATTTT; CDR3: CASSPGGGLGNTIYF
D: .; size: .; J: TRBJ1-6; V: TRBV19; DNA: TGTGCCAGTAGTATACCGCCCACGCGGGAGGATGGTTCACCCCTCCACTTT; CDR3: CASSIPPTREDGSPLHF
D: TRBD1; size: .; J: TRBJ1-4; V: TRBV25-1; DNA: TGTGCCAGCGAGAGGGAGGCAGGGGGATGGACAACTAATGAAAAACTGTTTTTT; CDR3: CASEREAGGWTTNEKLFF
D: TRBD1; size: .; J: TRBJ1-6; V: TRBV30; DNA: TGTGCCTGGAGTGTACTTAAGGGACAGGGGGCCAACGGGCTTGATTCACCCCTCCACTTT; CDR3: CAWSVLKGQGANGLDSPLHF
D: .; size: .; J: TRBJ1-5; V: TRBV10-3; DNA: TGTGCCAGCCACCCACACGAAAATCAGCCCCAGCATTTT; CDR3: CASHPHENQPQHF
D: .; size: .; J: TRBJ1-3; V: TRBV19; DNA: TGTGCCAGTAGCATCCCCCGGGGGGGGAAGCTTGGAAACACCATATATTTT; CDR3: CASSIPRGGKLGNTIYF
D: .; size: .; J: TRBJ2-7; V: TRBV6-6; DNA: TGTGCCAGCAGTTATCGCACAGCTACATACGAGCAGTACTTC; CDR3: CASSYRTATYEQYF
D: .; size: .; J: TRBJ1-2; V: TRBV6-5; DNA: TGTGCCAGCAGTTACGATCCGCAGGTCCATGGCTACACCTTC; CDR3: CASSYDPQVHGYTF
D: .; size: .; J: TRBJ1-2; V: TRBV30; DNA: TGTGCCTGGAGTCCGACAGGCCCCTATGGCTACACCTTC; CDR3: CAWSPTGPYGYTF
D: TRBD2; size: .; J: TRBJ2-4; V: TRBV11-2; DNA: TGTGCCAGCAGCTCCCGGGGGGGGGCCCGAGCCAAAAACATTCAGTACTTC; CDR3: CASSSRGGARAKNIQYF
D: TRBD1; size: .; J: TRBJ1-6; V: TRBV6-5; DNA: TGTGCCAGCGGTTACTCGAGGGACAGCCTAAATTCCCCCCTCCACTTT; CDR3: CASGYSRDSLNSPLHF
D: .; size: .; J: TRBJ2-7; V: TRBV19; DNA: TGTGCCAGTAGTATATTGGTCTCCAAGGCAGGGGAGCCTTCCTACGAGCAGTACTTC; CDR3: CASSILVSKAGEPSYEQYF
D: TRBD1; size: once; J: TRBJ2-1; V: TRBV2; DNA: TGTGCCAGCAGTGAAGCGGGGGATTACAGGGGATCCTACAATGAGCAGTTCTTC; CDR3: CASSEAGDYRGSYNEQFF
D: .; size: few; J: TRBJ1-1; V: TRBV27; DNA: TGTGCCAGCAGTCCCGAACAGGGACGGATGAACACTGAAGCTTTCTTT; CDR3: CASSPEQGRMNTEAFF
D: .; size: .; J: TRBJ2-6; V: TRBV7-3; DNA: TGTGCCAGCAGCCAACACACCGACAGCTCTGGGGCCAACGTCCTGACTTTC; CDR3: CASSQHTDSSGANVLTF
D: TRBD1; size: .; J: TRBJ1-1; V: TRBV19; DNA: TGTGCCAGTAGTATTAGAAGGGGGCCGGGACAGGGGGTTGATGAAGCTTTCTTT; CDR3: CASSIRRGPGQGVDEAFF
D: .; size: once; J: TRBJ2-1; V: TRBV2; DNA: TGTGCCAGCAGTGCGGTTGTTTACTACCAGTACAATGAGCAGTTCTTC; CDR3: CASSAVVYYQYNEQFF
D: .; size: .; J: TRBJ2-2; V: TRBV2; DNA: TGTGCCAGCAGAGGCAAGGGGAAGGTCACCGGGGAGCTGTTTTTT; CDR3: CASRGKGKVTGELFF
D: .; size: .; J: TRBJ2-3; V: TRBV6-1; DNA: TGTGCCAGCCGCTCACACCGGGAAACAGATACGCAGTATTTT; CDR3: CASRSHRETDTQYF
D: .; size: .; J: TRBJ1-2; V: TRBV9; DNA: TGTGCCAGCAGCGTAGATCAGGGGAGCTTGGCTGGCTACACCTTC; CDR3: CASSVDQGSLAGYTF
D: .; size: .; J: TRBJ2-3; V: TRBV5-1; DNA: TGCGCCAGCAGCCCATCGACTCCCAACCCTACAGATACGCAGTATTTT; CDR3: CASSPSTPNPTDTQYF
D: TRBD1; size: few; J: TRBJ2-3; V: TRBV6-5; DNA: TGTGCCAGCACCTCTCCCGGGACAGGCACAGATACGCAGTATTTT; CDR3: CASTSPGTGTDTQYF
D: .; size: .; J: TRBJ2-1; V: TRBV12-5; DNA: TGTGCTAGTGGTTTGTTTCCCCCCCAGCAGGGCCGTCTACGCTACAATGAGCAGTTCTTC; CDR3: CASGLFPPQQGRLRYNEQFF
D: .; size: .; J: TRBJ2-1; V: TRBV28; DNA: TGTGCCAGCAGTAGTCACACCGGGAATGAGCAGTTCTTC; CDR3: CASSSHTGNEQFF
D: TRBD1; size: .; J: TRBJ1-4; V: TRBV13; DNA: TGTGCCAGCAGCTTAGGCGTTAAGTTTACTAGGGGGCGGGAAGAAAAACTGTTTTTT; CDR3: CASSLGVKFTRGREEKLFF
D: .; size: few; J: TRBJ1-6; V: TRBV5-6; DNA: TGTGCCAGCAGCTTGGACCACGGGAATTCACCCCTCCACTTT; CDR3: CASSLDHGNSPLHF
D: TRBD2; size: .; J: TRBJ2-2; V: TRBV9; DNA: TGTGCCAGCAGCGTAAGAGCGGGGCGCACCGGGGAGCTGTTTTTT; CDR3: CASSVRAGRTGELFF
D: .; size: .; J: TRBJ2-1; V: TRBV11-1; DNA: TGTGCCAGCACCTCTAACGATGAGCAGTTCTTC; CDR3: CASTSNDEQFF
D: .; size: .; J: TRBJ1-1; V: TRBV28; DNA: TGTGCCAGCCGCCCGAGGACAGCCCATTACGATGGTGTAGCTTTCTTT; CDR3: CASRPRTAHYDGVAFF
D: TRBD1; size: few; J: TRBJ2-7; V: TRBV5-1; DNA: TGCGCCAGCAGGGGACAGTTCCACGAGCAGTACTTC; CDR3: CASRGQFHEQYF
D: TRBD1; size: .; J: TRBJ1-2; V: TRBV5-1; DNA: TGCGCCAGCAGCTTGTTCGGACAGGCCAACTATGGCTACACCTTC; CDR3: CASSLFGQANYGYTF
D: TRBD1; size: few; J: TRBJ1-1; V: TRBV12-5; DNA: TGTGCTAGCTGGGGACAGACCTTGAACACTGAAGCTTTCTTT; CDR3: CASWGQTLNTEAFF
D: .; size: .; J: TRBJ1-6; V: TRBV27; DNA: TGTGCCAGCAGTCCGGACATGAGCTCCTATAATTCACCCCTCCACTTT; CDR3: CASSPDMSSYNSPLHF
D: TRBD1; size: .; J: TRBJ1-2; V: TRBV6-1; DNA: TGTGCCAGCAGTGAAGCCGGGACAGGGAAGAGTGGCTATGGCTACACCTTC; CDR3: CASSEAGTGKSGYGYTF
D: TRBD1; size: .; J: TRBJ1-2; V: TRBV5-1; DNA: TGCGCCAGCAGCTGGTTGACAGGGCACGCACCCAACTATGGCTACACCTTC; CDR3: CASSWLTGHAPNYGYTF
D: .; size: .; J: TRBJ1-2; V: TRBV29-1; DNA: TGCAGCGTTGAAGAGGTAAAGGGGCCATATGGCTACACCTTC; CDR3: CSVEEVKGPYGYTF
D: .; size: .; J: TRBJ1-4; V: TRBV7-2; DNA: TGTGCCAGCAGCTCCAATCAGGGGTGCCCTAATGAAAAACTGTTTTTT; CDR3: CASSSNQGCPNEKLFF